Listed below are T cell receptor beta chains from one sample, sequenced in a study of regulatory and conventional T cells in RAG deficiency. Generated by immunoSEQ multiplex PCR, the TCRdb table keeps only in-frame clones and is missing some. The repertoire holds approximately 21,000 clones, with 95% to 96% as singletons. The sample also formed part of further work on regulatory T cells.

Sequences were obtained from CD25- CD4+ T cells sorted from blood. These receptors originate from a human donor in good health. The CDR3 runs from the conserved cysteine through the conserved F or W. The order of the fields is V gene, clone size, J gene, D gene, CDR3 DNA, CDR3 protein. A D gene is named only where the DNA matches it firmly. Only part of the rows carry a size: once, few, many, or a class if the clone is expanded.

TRBV6-5	-	TRBJ1-1	-	TGTGCCAGCAGTTACTCAGGGGGCACTGAAGCTTTCTTT	CASSYSGGTEAFF
TRBV5-6	-	TRBJ2-7	-	TGTGCCAGCAGCTTAACCGGGACTGACTACGAGCAGTACTTC	CASSLTGTDYEQYF
TRBV5-4	-	TRBJ1-4	TRBD1	TGTGCCAGCAGCTTCCAGGGGGCGGGAGAAAAACTGTTTTTT	CASSFQGAGEKLFF
TRBV7-9	once	TRBJ1-3	-	TGTGCCAGCAGCTTAGTTACAGGGTCTGGAAACACCATATATTTT	CASSLVTGSGNTIYF
TRBV25-1	-	TRBJ2-1	-	TGTGCCAGCAGTGAATATGGGGTCGGGGTTTTAAGGCGGTTCTTC	CASSEYGVGVLRRFF
TRBV4-1	-	TRBJ2-7	-	TGCGCCAGCAGCCAAGATTGGCAGACACCCTACGAGCAGTACTTC	CASSQDWQTPYEQYF
TRBV28	-	TRBJ1-1	-	TGTGCCAGCAACGTAAGAGGGGGAACTGAAGCTTTCTTT	CASNVRGGTEAFF
TRBV28	-	TRBJ2-7	-	TGTGCCAGCAGCCTGACAGGCGCCTACGAGCAGTACTTC	CASSLTGAYEQYF
TRBV30	-	TRBJ2-7	-	TGTGCCTGGGGGGGACTCTACGAGCAGTACTTC	CAWGGLYEQYF
TRBV15	-	TRBJ1-6	TRBD1	TGTGCCACAAACAAAGGACAGGTCCGCAATTCACCCCTCCACTTT	CATNKGQVRNSPLHF
TRBV19	once	TRBJ1-5	-	TGTGCCAGTAGTGCGAACCGGGACAACAATCAGCCCCAGCATTTT	CASSANRDNNQPQHF
TRBV11-1	-	TRBJ1-1	TRBD1	TGTGCCAGCAGCCCGGAACAGGGGGCAAACACTGAAGCTTTCTTT	CASSPEQGANTEAFF
TRBV30	-	TRBJ1-2	-	TGTGCCTGGAGCGGAGGGAGTTATGGCTACACCTTC	CAWSGGSYGYTF